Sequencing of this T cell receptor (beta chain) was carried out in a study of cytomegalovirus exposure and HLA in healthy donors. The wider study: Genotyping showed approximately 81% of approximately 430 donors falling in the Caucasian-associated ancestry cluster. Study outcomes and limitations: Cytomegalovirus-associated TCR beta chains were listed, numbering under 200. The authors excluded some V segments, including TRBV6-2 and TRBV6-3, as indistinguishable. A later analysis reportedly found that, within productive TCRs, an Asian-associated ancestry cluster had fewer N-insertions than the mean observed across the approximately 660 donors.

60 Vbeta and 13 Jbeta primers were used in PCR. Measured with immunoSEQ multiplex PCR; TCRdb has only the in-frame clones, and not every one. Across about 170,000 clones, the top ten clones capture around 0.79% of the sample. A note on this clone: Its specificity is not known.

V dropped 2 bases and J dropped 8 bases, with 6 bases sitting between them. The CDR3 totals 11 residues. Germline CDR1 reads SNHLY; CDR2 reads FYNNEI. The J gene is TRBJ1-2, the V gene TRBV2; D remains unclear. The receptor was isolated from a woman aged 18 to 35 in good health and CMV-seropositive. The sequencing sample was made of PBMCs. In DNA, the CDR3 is TGTGCCAGCAGTGAAAGCATGGGCTACACCTTC. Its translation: CASSESMGYTF.